One sample yielded the 24 T cell receptor beta chains listed below, sequenced in a study of blood T cell repertoires in COVID-19. Measured with immunoSEQ multiplex PCR; TCRdb has only the in-frame clones, and not every one. The sample gives around 160,000 clones, about 82% of which show up once; 2.5% to 3% is in the top ten. Sequencing used peripheral blood. The receptors stem from a woman aged 40 to 50 with active or convalescent COVID-19.

The chain joins TRBV5-1 to TRBJ2-1; D unresolved. Trimming pared 0 bases from V and 2 bases from J, leaving 9 bases between. CDR1 SGHRS and CDR2 YFSETQ come from the germline V gene. The CDR3 runs 15 residues. In DNA form, the CDR3 reads TGCGCCAGCAGCTTGGAACCAGCGACCTACAATGAGCAGTTCTTC. Translated, it gives CASSLEPATYNEQFF.

This chain uses TRBV27 with TRBJ2-7, with D uncertain. Germline CDR1 MNHEY, CDR2 SMNVEV (reference sequence). This CDR3 has 17 residues. V lost 0 bases to trimming and J lost 1 base, with 16 bases between them. CDR3 protein: CASSLSPVFTPSYEQYF. DNA of the CDR3: TGTGCCAGCAGTTTATCTCCAGTCTTTACCCCTTCCTACGAGCAGTACTTC.

The CDR3 here is CASSFSGQGGYGYTF. In DNA, the CDR3 is TGTGCCAGCAGTTTCTCCGGACAGGGGGGCTATGGCTACACCTTC. V gene TRBV6-2 or TRBV6-3 combines with J gene TRBJ1-2; 10 bases agree with TRBD1. The CDR3 contains 15 residues. Unmatched junction bases numbered 6, after V lost 4 bases and J lost 4 bases. CDR1 and CDR2 from the germline V gene are MNHEY and SVGEGT.

The V and J genes are TRBV29-1 and TRBJ1-2; 7 bases align to TRBD1. Germline V gives CDR1 SQVTM, CDR2 ANQGSEA. This CDR3 region has 14 residues. J gave up 3 bases and V 1 base, and 5 bases lay outside the gene matches. CDR3 sequence reads: CSVEASQGYYGYTF. DNA of the CDR3: TGCAGCGTTGAAGCCTCACAGGGGTACTATGGCTACACCTTC.

The rearrangement uses TRBV28 and TRBJ2-7; weak D call: TRBD1 (6 bases). The ends were cut back, 3 bases at V and 2 bases at J, with 11 bases in the middle. Per germline, CDR1 MDHEN and CDR2 SYDVKM. This CDR3 is 14 amino acids long. Here the CDR3 DNA reads TGTGCCAGCAGTTTGTCCAGGGACACCTACGAGCAGTACTTC. This codes for CASSLSRDTYEQYF.

This chain joins TRBV6-5 and TRBJ1-1; D gene unclear. V was trimmed by 1 base and J by 3 bases, leaving 15 bases between them. Germline V lookup: CDR1 MNHEY, CDR2 SVGAGI. This CDR3 is built from 16 residues. CDR3 sequence: CASSYLALWSDTEAFF. CDR3 DNA sequence: TGTGCCAGCAGTTACTTGGCCCTCTGGAGTGACACTGAAGCTTTCTTT.

This clone was seen a single time. The chain joins TRBV30 to TRBJ2-7; weak D call: TRBD2 (6 bases). The CDR3 has 16 amino acids. CDR1 and CDR2 (germline): GTSNPN, SVGIG (reference sequence). V was trimmed by 0 bases and J by 10 bases, leaving 25 bases between them. CDR3: CAWSVSAGRGLRIQYF. The CDR3, as DNA: TGTGCCTGGAGTGTTTCTGCCGGGCGGGGACTTAGGATCCAGTACTTC.

This clone was seen once. J is TRBJ2-1 and V is TRBV20-1; D is uncertain. The CDR3 length is 10 residues. Trimming left V 4 bases short and J 7 bases short, with 5 bases between. Germline V gives CDR1 DFQATT, CDR2 SNEGSKA (reference sequence). The CDR3 here is CSATRNEQFF. The CDR3 DNA reads TGCAGTGCTACCCGGAATGAGCAGTTCTTC.

The chain employs TRBV11-3 and TRBJ1-5, with 8 nucleotides matching TRBD1. Germline CDR1 reads SGHNT; CDR2 reads YENEEA. The ends lost 2 bases at V and 3 bases at J; junction bases unmatched: 9. The CDR3 has 17 residues. CDR3 sequence (DNA): TGTGCCAGCAGCTTAATTCCCCGGGACAGGCTCAATCAGCCCCAGCATTTT. Translated: CASSLIPRDRLNQPQHF.

The chain links TRBV27 to TRBJ1-5; tentatively, D is TRBD1 (6 bases). The germline V and J ends were trimmed by 4 bases and 0 bases, with 10 bases remaining between them. The CDR3 runs to 15 residues. Per germline, CDR1 MNHEY and CDR2 SMNVEV (reference sequence). CDR3 sequence: CASSSYRDSNQPQHF. The CDR3 coding sequence is TGTGCCAGCAGTTCCTACAGGGATAGCAATCAGCCCCAGCATTTT.

This chain joins TRBV7-9 and TRBJ2-3; 8 nucleotides agree with TRBD1. CDR1 is SEHNR and CDR2 is FQNEAQ in the germline V gene (reference sequence). The CDR3 has 16 residues. With 5 bases clipped from V and 1 base from J, the junction kept 8 bases outside the gene matches. The chain's CDR3 is CASSLPPGGGTDTQYF. The DNA for the CDR3 is TGTGCCAGCAGCCTCCCCCCAGGGGGCGGCACAGATACGCAGTATTTT.

V gene TRBV29-1 combines with J gene TRBJ1-2, with 9 bases fitting TRBD1. The germline gives CDR1 SQVTM, CDR2 ANQGSEA. The CDR3 covers 11 residues. V gave up 7 bases and J gave up 8 bases; unmatched junction bases: 5. The CDR3 loop is CSGRQGGGYTF. CDR3 bases: TGCAGCGGACGACAGGGGGGCGGCTACACCTTC.

The genes are TRBV29-1 and TRBJ2-3; TRBD2 matches 7 bases. Trimming cost V 3 bases and J 5 bases; bases outside gene matches: 8. The CDR3 length is 14 residues. Germline V gene data show CDR1 as SQVTM and CDR2 as ANQGSEA. CDR3 region: CSVDPSGGRDTQYF. CDR3 DNA sequence: TGCAGCGTTGACCCTAGCGGCGGTAGAGATACGCAGTATTTT.

This clone was observed once. J is TRBJ2-7 and V is TRBV4-1, with a weak D call TRBD2 (6 bases). Germline values: CDR1 MGHRA, CDR2 YSYEKL. V was shortened by 6 bases and J by 3 bases, with 39 bases between the two germline ends. The CDR3 has 22 amino acids. Here the CDR3 DNA reads TGCGCCAGCAGTCTATTGAGTCCCCCGCCGCTAGCGACCGGGGCCCATCACTACGAGCAGTACTTC. It translates to CASSLLSPPPLATGAHHYEQYF.

This chain uses TRBV7-2 with TRBJ2-7, with TRBD1 matching 10 bases. The CDR3 consists of 13 residues. With 5 bases clipped from V and 6 bases from J, the junction kept 4 bases outside the gene matches. Germline CDR1 SGHTA, CDR2 FQGNSA. As DNA, the CDR3 is TGTGCCAGCAGCAGACAGGGGGCTGTCGAGCAGTACTTC. It codes for CASSRQGAVEQYF.

This clone was seen only once. V gene TRBV28 combines with J gene TRBJ1-1, with D maybe TRBD1 (6 bases). V dropped 11 bases and J dropped 8 bases, with 15 bases sitting between them. The CDR3 has 11 amino acids. Germline V lookup: CDR1 MDHEN, CDR2 SYDVKM. CDR3 DNA sequence: TGTGCCGTACACAGGGCCCTAGAAGCTTTCTTT. Protein: CAVHRALEAFF.

This rearrangement joins TRBV21-1 to TRBJ1-4. TRBV21-1 has pseudogene status. The CDR3 length is 15 residues. The CDR3 loop reads CASRRRGATNEKLFF. Here the CDR3 DNA reads TGTGCCAGCAGAAGGCGGGGCGCAACTAATGAAAAACTGTTTTTT.

The rearrangement joins TRBV30 to TRBJ2-5; TRBD2 might be the D (5 bases). Germline CDR1 is GTSNPN and CDR2 is SVGIG (reference sequence). This CDR3 contains 14 residues. V lost 8 bases to trimming and J lost 0 bases, with 16 bases between them. This chain's CDR3 is CAGETREYQETQYF. The CDR3 DNA follows: TGTGCCGGGGAGACCCGGGAATACCAAGAGACCCAGTACTTC.

This clone showed up just once. The rearrangement joins TRBV6-5 to TRBJ1-2; 11 nucleotides line up with TRBD1. V was clipped by 6 bases and J by 8 bases; unmatched bases: 8. Germline V CDR1 and CDR2: MNHEY, SVGAGI. CDR3 length equals 14 residues. This chain's CDR3 is CASSSGQGAGGYTF. CDR3 coding DNA: TGTGCCAGCAGCTCCGGACAGGGGGCGGGGGGCTACACCTTC.

V gene TRBV28 combines with J gene TRBJ1-1; D ambiguous. This CDR3 spans 13 amino acids. The germline V gene encodes CDR1 MDHEN and CDR2 SYDVKM. The V end lost 1 base, the J end lost 4 bases, and 7 bases lay between the germline ends. The CDR3 DNA follows: TGTGCCAGCAGTTTATTAGCGGGCACTGAAGCTTTCTTT. It codes for CASSLLAGTEAFF.

V usage is TRBV7-6 and J usage is TRBJ1-4; perhaps TRBD1 as D (6 bases). The CDR3 contains 18 residues. Germline values: CDR1 SGHVS, CDR2 FNYEAQ. V was trimmed by 5 bases and J by 3 bases, leaving 22 bases between them. Here the CDR3 reads CASSPRYRVTSANEKLFF. In DNA, the CDR3 is TGTGCCAGCAGCCCGCGGTACAGGGTAACCTCAGCTAATGAAAAACTGTTTTTT.

The chain links TRBV18 to TRBJ2-2; D is undetermined. The CDR3 totals 12 residues. Germline V lookup: CDR1 KGHSH, CDR2 LQKENI. V lost 6 bases and J lost 8, with 10 bases in between. The CDR3 DNA follows: TGTGCCAGCTCGCTGACAACAGGGGAGCTGTTTTTT. Its translation is CASSLTTGELFF.

J is TRBJ1-6 and V is TRBV28; TRBD1 might be the D (5 bases). The CDR3 extends over 14 amino acids. The germline V gene has CDR1 MDHEN and CDR2 SYDVKM. Trimming left V 4 bases short and J 7 bases short, with 11 bases between. The chain's CDR3 is CASSYRLDNSPLHF. The CDR3 region has the DNA TGTGCCAGCAGTTACAGGCTGGACAATTCACCCCTCCACTTT.

The chain combines TRBV11-3 with TRBJ2-7; D possibly corresponds to TRBD2 (5 bases). The CDR3 is 14 residues long. CDR1 SGHNT and CDR2 YENEEA come from the germline V gene. V gave up 1 base and J gave up 1 base, with 8 bases separating them. The DNA of the CDR3 is TGTGCCAGCAGCTTAGGGACTGGTTCCTACGAGCAGTACTTC. It translates to CASSLGTGSYEQYF.